This T cell receptor (beta chain) was sequenced during a study of early stage breast cancer tumors. Study results and limitations: Compared with adjacent normal breast tissue, tumors showed about 2.5-fold greater T cell density and higher clonality. Functional markers like CD4, CD8 and FOXP3 were missed in bulk sequencing.

Concerning this clone itself: The antigen is unknown.

Each sample had two DNA replicates, approximately 0.52 ug blood or about 1.5 ug tissue. Assay used: immunoSEQ multiplex PCR; TCRdb lists only in-frame clones, some missing. The sample comprises roughly 20,000 clones, 83% of which are singletons, and approximately 2% rests with the top ten. Germline V gene data show CDR1 as WSHSY and CDR2 as SAAADI. The CDR3 totals 13 residues. The V end lost 3 bases, the J end lost 4 bases, and 9 bases lay between the germline ends. The sequence derives from a person aged 70 to 80 with breast cancer. Input material: blood. This chain joins TRBV10-2 and TRBJ1-1; the D is unclear. Here the CDR3 DNA reads TGCGCCAGCAGTGACCCTCCCCGCACTGAAGCTTTCTTT. Protein: CASSDPPRTEAFF.